The clone carrying this T cell receptor (beta chain) is a singleton in its sample. CDR1 SGHTA and CDR2 FQGNSA come from the germline V gene. This CDR3 comprises 14 residues. The V gene lost 2 bases and the J gene lost 4 bases, with 9 bases spanning the gap. The protocol was immunoSEQ multiplex PCR, while the TCRdb copy is restricted to in-frame clones and leaves out a portion. Here the sample spans just over 70,000 clones, around nine tenths being singletons. This sample is drawn from a study of blood T cell repertoires in COVID-19. Across the whole study: Material from acute and convalescent COVID-19 was sourced from the United States, Italy and Spain. Sources were T cells, B-cell-depleted T cells, or PBMCs; the material itself was cDNA or gDNA.

The source of this sequence is a human donor in a cohort sampled during active COVID-19. Sequenced: peripheral blood. The genes are TRBV7-2 and TRBJ1-3; weak D call: TRBD1 (5 bases). The CDR3 coding sequence is TGTGCCAGCAGCTTACAGGGCTTCGGAAACACCATATATTTT. This encodes CASSLQGFGNTIYF.